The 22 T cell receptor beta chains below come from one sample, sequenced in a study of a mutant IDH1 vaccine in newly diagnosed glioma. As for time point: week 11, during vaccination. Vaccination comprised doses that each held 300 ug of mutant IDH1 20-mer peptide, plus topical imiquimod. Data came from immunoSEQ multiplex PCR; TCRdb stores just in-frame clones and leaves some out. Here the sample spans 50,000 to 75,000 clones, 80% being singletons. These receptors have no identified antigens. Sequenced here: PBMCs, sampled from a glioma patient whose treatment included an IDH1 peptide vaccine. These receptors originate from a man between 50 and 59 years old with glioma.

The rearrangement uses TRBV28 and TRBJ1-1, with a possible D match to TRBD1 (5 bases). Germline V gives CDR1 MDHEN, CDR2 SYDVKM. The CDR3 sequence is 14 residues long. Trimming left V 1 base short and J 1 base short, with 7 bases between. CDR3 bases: TGTGCCAGCAGTTTATACAGGAGGAACACTGAAGCTTTCTTT. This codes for CASSLYRRNTEAFF. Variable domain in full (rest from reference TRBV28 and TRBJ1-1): DVKVTQSSRYLVKRTGEKVFLECVQDMDHENMFWYRQDPGLGLRLIYFSYDVKMKEKGDIPEGYSVSREKKERFSLILESASTNQTSMYLCASSLYRRNTEAFFGQGTRLTVV.

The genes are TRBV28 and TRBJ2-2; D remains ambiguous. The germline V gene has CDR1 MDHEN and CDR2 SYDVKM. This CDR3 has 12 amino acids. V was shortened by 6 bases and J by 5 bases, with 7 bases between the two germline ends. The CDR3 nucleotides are TGTGCCAGCAGATCCTTTACCGGGGAGCTGTTTTTT. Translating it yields CASRSFTGELFF.

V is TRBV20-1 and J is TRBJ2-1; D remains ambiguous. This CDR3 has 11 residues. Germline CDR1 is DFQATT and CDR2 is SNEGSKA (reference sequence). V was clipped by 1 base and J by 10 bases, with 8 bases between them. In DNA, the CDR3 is TGCAGTGCTAGAGCACGTGGGGAGCAGTTCTTC. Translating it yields CSARARGEQFF.

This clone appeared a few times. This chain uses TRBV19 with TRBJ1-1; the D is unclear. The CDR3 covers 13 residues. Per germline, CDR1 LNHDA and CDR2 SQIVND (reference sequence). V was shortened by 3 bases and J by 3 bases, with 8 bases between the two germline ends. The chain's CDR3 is CASSIGRDTEAFF. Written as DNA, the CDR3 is TGTGCCAGTAGTATCGGGAGGGACACTGAAGCTTTCTTT. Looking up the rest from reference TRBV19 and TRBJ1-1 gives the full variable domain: DGGITQSPKYLFRKEGQNVTLSCEQNLNHDAMYWYRQDPGQGLRLIYYSQIVNDFQKGDIAEGYSVSREKKESFPLTVTSAQKNPTAFYLCASSIGRDTEAFFGQGTRLTVV.

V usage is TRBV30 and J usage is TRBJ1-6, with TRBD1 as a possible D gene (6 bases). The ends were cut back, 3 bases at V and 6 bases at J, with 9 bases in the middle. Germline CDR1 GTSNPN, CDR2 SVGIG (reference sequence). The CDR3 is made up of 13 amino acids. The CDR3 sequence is CAWRDSRNSPLHF. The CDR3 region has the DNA TGTGCCTGGAGGGACAGCCGTAATTCACCCCTCCACTTT.

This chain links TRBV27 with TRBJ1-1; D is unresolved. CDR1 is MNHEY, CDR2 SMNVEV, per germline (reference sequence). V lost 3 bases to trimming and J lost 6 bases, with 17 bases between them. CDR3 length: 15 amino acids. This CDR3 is CASSFGVSSGSEAFF. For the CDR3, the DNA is TGTGCCAGCAGTTTCGGCGTTTCCTCAGGCTCTGAAGCTTTCTTT.

This CDR3 reads CASSIEGWSFGEQYF. The CDR3 DNA reads TGTGCCAGTAGTATAGAGGGGTGGAGTTTCGGAGAGCAGTACTTC. The chain employs TRBV19 and TRBJ2-7; D unclear. CDR3 length equals 15 residues. Deletions cut 0 bases from V and 7 bases from J, with 16 bases between. The germline V gene encodes CDR1 LNHDA and CDR2 SQIVND (reference sequence). Full variable domain (rest looked up from reference TRBV19 and TRBJ2-7): DGGITQSPKYLFRKEGQNVTLSCEQNLNHDAMYWYRQDPGQGLRLIYYSQIVNDFQKGDIAEGYSVSREKKESFPLTVTSAQKNPTAFYLCASSIEGWSFGEQYFGPGTRLTVT.

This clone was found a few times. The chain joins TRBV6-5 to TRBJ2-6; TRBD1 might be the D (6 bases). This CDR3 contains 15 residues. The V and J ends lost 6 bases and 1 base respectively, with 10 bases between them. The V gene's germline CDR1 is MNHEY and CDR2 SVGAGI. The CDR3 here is CASSLRGSGANVLTF. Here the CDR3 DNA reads TGTGCCAGCAGCCTCAGGGGATCTGGGGCCAACGTCCTGACTTTC.

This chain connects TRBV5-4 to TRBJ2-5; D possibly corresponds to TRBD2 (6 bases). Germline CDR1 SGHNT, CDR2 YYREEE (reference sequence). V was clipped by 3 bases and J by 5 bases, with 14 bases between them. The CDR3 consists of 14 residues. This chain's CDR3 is CASSSAGFKETQYF. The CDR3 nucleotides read TGTGCCAGCAGCTCCGCGGGGTTTAAGGAGACCCAGTACTTC.

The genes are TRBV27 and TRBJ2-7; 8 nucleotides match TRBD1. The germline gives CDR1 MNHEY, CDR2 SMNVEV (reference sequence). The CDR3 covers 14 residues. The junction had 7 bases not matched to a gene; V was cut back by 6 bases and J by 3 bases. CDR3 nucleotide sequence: TGTGCCAGCAGCCCCGGGACAGGCGTCTACGAGCAGTACTTC. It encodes CASSPGTGVYEQYF.

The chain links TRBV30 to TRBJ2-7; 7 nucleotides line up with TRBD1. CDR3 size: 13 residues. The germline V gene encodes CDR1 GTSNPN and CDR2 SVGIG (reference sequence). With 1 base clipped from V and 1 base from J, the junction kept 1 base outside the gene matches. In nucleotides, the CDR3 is TGTGCCTGGAGTGGGGACAGTTCCTACGAGCAGTACTTC. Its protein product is CAWSGDSSYEQYF.

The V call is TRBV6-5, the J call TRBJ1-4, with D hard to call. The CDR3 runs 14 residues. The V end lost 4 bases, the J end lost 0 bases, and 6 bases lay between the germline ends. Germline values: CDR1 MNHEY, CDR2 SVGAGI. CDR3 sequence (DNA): TGTGCCAGCAGTTTGAGCTCAACTAATGAAAAACTGTTTTTT. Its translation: CASSLSSTNEKLFF.

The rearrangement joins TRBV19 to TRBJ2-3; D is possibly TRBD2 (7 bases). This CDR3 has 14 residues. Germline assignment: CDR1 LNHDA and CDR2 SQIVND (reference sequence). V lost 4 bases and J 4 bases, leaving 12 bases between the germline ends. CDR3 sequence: CASSNRGGSDTQYF. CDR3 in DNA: TGTGCCAGTAGTAATAGGGGGGGGTCAGATACGCAGTATTTT.

CDR3 sequence: CASSDPTSGAPGPIRDTQYF. The CDR3 DNA follows: TGTGCCAGCAGTGACCCGACTAGCGGAGCTCCCGGCCCTATTAGGGATACGCAGTATTTT. The chain has TRBV2 and TRBJ2-3; 9 bases map to TRBD2. The CDR3 has 20 residues. Germline-derived CDR1 and CDR2 are SNHLY and FYNNEI. V trimming: 3 bases; J trimming: 6 bases; junction bases outside the gene matches: 22.

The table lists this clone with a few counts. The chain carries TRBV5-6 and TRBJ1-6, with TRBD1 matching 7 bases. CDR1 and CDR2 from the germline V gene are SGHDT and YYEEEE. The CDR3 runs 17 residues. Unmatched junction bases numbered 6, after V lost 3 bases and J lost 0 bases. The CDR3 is CASSSGQAGSYNSPLHF. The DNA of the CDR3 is TGTGCCAGCAGCTCCGGACAGGCTGGCTCCTATAATTCACCCCTCCACTTT.

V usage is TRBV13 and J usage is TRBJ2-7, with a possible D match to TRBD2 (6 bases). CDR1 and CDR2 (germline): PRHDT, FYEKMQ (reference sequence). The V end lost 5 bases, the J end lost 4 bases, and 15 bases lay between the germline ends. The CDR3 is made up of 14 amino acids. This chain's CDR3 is CASSPTVAAYEQYF. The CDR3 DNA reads TGTGCCAGCAGCCCTACAGTAGCGGCTTACGAGCAGTACTTC.

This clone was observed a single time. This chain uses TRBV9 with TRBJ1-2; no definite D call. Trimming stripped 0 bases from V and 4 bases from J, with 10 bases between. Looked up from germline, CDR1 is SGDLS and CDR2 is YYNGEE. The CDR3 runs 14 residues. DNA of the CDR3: TGTGCCAGCAGCGTAGCCGGCAGGAGCTATGGCTACACCTTC. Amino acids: CASSVAGRSYGYTF.

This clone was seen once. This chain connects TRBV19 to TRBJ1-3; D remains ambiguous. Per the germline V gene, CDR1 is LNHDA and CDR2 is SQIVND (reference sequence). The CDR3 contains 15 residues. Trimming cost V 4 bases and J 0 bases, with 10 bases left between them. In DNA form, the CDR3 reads TGTGCCAGTAGTACGAGACGGTCCTCTGGAAACACCATATATTTT. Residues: CASSTRRSSGNTIYF.

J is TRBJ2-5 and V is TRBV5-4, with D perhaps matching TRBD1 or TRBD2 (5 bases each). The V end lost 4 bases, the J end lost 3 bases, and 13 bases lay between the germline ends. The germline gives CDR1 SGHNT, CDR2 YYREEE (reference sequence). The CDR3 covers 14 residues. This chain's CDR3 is CASSHRRGEETQYF. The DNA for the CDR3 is TGTGCCAGCAGCCACCGGCGAGGGGAAGAGACCCAGTACTTC.

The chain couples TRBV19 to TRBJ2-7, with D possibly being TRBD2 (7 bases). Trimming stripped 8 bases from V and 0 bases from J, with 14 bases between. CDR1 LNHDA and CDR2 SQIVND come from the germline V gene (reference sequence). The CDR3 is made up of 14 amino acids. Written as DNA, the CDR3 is TGTGCCAGTGCCCCGGGGGGCCCCTCCTACGAGCAGTACTTC. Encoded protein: CASAPGGPSYEQYF.

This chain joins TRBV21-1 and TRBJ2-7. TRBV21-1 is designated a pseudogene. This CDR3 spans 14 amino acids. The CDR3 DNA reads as TGTGCCAGCAGCGGAAAAGTTTTGGGAAATTCCCGGTACTTC. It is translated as CASSGKVLGNSRYF.

The CDR3 spells CASSPGRPQHF. In DNA form, the CDR3 reads TGTGCCAGCAGCCCAGGGAGGCCCCAGCATTTT. J is TRBJ1-5 and V is TRBV7-6; D may be TRBD1 (5 bases). V was clipped by 5 bases and J by 9 bases, with 8 bases between them. CDR1 is SGHVS, CDR2 FNYEAQ, per germline. The CDR3 length is 11 residues.